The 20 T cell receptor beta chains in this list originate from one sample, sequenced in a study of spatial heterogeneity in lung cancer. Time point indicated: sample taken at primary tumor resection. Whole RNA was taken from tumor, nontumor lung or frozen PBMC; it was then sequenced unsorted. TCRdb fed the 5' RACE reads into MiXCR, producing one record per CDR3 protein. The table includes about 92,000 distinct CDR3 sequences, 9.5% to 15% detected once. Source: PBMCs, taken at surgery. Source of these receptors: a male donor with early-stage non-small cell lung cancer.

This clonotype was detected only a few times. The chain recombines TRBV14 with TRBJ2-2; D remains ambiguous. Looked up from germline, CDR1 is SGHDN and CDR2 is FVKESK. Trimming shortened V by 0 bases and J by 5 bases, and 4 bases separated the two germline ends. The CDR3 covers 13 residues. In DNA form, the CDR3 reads TGTGCCAGCAGCCAAGAAACGACCGGGGAGCTGTTTTTT. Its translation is CASSQETTGELFF. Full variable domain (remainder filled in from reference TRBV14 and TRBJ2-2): EAGVTQFPSHSVIEKGQTVTLRCDPISGHDNLYWYRRVMGKEIKFLLHFVKESKQDESGMPNNRFLAERTGGTYSTLKVQPAELEDSGVYFCASSQETTGELFFGEGSRLTVL.

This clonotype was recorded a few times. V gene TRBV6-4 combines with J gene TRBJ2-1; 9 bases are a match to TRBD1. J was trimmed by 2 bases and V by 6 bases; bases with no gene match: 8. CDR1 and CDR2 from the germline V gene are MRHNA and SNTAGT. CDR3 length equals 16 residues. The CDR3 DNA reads TGTGCCAGCAGGGCAAGGGACAGGGTAGCCTACAATGAGCAGTTCTTC. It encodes CASRARDRVAYNEQFF.

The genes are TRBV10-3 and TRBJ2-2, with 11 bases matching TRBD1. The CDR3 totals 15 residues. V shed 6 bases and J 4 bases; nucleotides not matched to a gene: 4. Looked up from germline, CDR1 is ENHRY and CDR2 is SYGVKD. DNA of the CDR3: TGTGCCATCAGCAAGGGGACAGGGGGCACCGGGGAGCTGTTTTTT. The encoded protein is CAISKGTGGTGELFF.

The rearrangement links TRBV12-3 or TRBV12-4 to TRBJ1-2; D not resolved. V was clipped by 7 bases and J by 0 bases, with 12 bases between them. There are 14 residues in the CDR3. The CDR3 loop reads CASIKTGANYGYTF. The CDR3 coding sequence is TGTGCCAGCATTAAGACGGGAGCTAACTATGGCTACACCTTC.

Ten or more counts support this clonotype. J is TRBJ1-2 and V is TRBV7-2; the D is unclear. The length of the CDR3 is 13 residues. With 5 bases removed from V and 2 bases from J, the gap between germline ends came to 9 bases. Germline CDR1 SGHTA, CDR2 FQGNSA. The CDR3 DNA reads TGTGCCAGCAGCCTAAACCCAAACTATGGCTACACCTTC. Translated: CASSLNPNYGYTF. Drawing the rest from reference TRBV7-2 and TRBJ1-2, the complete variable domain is GAGVSQSPSNKVTEKGKDVELRCDPISGHTALYWYRQSLGQGLEFLIYFQGNSAPDKSGLPSDRFSAERTGGSVSTLTIQRTQQEDSAVYLCASSLNPNYGYTFGSGTRLTVV.

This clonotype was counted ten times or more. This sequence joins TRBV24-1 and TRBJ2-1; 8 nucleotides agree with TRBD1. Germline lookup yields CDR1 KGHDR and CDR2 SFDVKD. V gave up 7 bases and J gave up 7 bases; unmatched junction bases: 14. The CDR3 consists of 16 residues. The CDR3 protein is CATSQNTGTGENEQFF. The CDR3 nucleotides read TGTGCCACCAGCCAGAACACCGGGACAGGCGAAAATGAGCAGTTCTTC.

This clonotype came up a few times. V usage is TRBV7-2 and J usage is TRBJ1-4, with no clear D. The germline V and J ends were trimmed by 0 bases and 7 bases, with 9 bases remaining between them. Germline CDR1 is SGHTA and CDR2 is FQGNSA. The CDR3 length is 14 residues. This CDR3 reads CASSLALGGEKLFF. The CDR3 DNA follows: TGTGCCAGCAGCTTAGCCCTAGGAGGTGAAAAACTGTTTTTT.

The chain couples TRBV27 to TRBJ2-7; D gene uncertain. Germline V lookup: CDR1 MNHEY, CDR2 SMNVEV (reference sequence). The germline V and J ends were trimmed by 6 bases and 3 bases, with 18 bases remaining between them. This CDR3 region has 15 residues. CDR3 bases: TGTGCCAGCAGGGGAAGACCCGAAGAGCGCTACGAGCAGTACTTC. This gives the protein CASRGRPEERYEQYF.

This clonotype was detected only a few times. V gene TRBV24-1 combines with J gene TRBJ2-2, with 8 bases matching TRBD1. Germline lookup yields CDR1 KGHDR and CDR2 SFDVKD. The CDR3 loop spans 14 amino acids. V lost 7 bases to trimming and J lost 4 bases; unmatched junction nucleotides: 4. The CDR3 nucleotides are TGTGCCACCAGGGACAGGGTTTCCACCGGGGAGCTGTTTTTT. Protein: CATRDRVSTGELFF.

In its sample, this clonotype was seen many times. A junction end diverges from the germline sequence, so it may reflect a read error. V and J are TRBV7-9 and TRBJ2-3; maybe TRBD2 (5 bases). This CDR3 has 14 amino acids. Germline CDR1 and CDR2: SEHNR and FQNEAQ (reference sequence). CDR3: CATSLAGLTDTQYF. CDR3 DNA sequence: TGTGCCACCAGCTTAGCAGGACTCACAGATACGCAGTATTTT.

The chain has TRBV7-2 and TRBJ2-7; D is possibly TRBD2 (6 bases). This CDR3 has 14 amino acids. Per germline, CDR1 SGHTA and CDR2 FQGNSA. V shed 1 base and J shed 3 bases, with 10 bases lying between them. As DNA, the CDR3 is TGTGCCAGCAGCTTAGGACTAGTCCGCTACGAGCAGTACTTC. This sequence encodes CASSLGLVRYEQYF.

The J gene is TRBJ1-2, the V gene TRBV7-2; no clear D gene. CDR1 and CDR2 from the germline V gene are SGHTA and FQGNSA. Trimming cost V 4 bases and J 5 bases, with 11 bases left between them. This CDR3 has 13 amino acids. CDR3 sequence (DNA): TGTGCCAGCAGCTCAGGTCTGGAATATGGCTACACCTTC. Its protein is CASSSGLEYGYTF.

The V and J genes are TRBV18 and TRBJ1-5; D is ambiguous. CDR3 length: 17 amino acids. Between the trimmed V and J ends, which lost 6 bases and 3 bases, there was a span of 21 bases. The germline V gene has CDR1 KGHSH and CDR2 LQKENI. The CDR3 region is CASSPRTVRNPNQPQHF. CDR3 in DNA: TGTGCCAGCTCGCCAAGGACCGTCAGAAATCCCAATCAGCCCCAGCATTTT.

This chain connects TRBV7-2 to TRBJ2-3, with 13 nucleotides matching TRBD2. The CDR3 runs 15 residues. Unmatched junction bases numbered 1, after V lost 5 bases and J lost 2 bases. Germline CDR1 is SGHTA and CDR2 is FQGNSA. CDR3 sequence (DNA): TGTGCCAGCAGCGGGACTAGCGGGAACACAGATACGCAGTATTTT. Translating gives CASSGTSGNTDTQYF.

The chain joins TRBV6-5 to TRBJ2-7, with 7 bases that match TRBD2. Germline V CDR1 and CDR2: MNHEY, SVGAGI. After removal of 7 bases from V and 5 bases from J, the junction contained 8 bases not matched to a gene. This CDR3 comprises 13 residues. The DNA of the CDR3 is TGTGCCAGCACTCCGGCGGGAGTCCACGAGCAGTACTTC. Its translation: CASTPAGVHEQYF.

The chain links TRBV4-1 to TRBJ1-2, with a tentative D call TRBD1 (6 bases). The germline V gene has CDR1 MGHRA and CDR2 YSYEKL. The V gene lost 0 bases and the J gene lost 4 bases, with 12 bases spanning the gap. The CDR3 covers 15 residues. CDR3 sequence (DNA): TGCGCCAGCAGCCAAGATCGAGGGGGATCCTATGGCTACACCTTC. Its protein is CASSQDRGGSYGYTF.

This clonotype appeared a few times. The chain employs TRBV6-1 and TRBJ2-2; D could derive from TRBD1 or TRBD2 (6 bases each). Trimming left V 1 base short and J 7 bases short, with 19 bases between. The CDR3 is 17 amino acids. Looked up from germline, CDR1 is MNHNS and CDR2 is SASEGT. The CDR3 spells CASSEGRIRGAGGELFF. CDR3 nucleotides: TGTGCCAGCAGTGAAGGACGGATTAGGGGGGCCGGCGGGGAGCTGTTTTTT.

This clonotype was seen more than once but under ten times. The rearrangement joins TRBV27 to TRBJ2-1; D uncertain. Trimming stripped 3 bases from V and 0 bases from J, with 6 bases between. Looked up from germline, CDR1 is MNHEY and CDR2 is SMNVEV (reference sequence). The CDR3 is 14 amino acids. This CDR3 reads CASSFGSSYNEQFF. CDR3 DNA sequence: TGTGCCAGCAGTTTCGGTAGCTCCTACAATGAGCAGTTCTTC.

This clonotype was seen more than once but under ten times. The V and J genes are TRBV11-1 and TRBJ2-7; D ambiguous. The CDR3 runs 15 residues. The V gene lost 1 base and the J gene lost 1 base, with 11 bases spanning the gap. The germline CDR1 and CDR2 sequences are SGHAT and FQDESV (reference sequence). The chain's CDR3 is CASSLGSGQSYEQYF. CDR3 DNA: TGTGCCAGCAGCTTAGGATCCGGCCAGTCCTACGAGCAGTACTTC.

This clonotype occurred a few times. The CDR3: CSAHSGTGTGPLHF. The CDR3, as DNA: TGCAGTGCTCACTCCGGGACAGGGACTGGACCCCTCCACTTT. The J gene is TRBJ1-6, the V gene TRBV20-1; the match to TRBD1 covers 9 bases. The ends lost 5 bases at V and 12 bases at J; junction bases unmatched: 11. The CDR3 has 14 amino acids. Germline loops: CDR1 DFQATT, CDR2 SNEGSKA (reference sequence).